One and the same sample provided the 16 T cell receptor beta chains below, sequenced in a study of shared clonotypes between healthy human individuals. The method was immunoSEQ multiplex PCR; TCRdb's version includes in-frame clones alone and lacks a portion of them. The data show 2 million to 2.5 million clones, 90% to 95% seen once. The source material was naive CD4+ T cells sorted from blood. Subset indicated: CD45RA+ positively selected. The receptors come from a man younger than 35 in good health.

The chain is built from TRBV6-5 and TRBJ2-5, with D maybe TRBD2 (6 bases). The CDR3 contains 14 residues. Germline CDR1 and CDR2: MNHEY and SVGAGI. With 6 bases removed from V and 5 bases from J, the gap between germline ends came to 16 bases. The chain's CDR3 is CASRQTPGLETQYF. Here the CDR3 DNA reads TGTGCCAGCAGGCAAACTCCGGGACTGGAGACCCAGTACTTC.

This clone turned up a few times. The rearrangement links TRBV10-1 to TRBJ1-6; D is perhaps TRBD1 (5 bases). Deletions cut 8 bases from V and 7 bases from J, with 15 bases between. This CDR3 has 14 residues. Germline assignment: CDR1 WNHNN and CDR2 SYGVQD (reference sequence). CDR3 bases: TGCGCCAGCTCCGAAGCAGGGCGAAATTCACCCCTCCACTTT. This gives the protein CASSEAGRNSPLHF.

The J gene is TRBJ1-3, the V gene TRBV7-9; weak D call: TRBD1 (6 bases). The CDR3 has 15 amino acids. The germline CDR1 and CDR2 sequences are SEHNR and FQNEAQ (reference sequence). V gave up 6 bases and J gave up 0 bases, with 12 bases separating them. The CDR3 DNA sequence: TGTGCCAGCAGTTTCGGGACACACTCTGGAAACACCATATATTTT. It codes for CASSFGTHSGNTIYF. Based on the CDR3 plus reference TRBV7-9 and TRBJ1-3, the full variable domain is DTGVSQNPRHKITKRGQNVTFRCDPISEHNRLYWYRQTLGQGPEFLTYFQNEAQLEKSRLLSDRFSAERPKGSFSTLEIQRTEQGDSAMYLCASSFGTHSGNTIYFGEGSWLTVV.

The chain couples TRBV5-4 to TRBJ1-1, with a possible D match to TRBD1 (6 bases). Germline CDR1 SGHNT, CDR2 YYREEE (reference sequence). The CDR3 totals 16 residues. V was shortened by 4 bases and J by 8 bases, with 24 bases between the two germline ends. CDR3 protein: CASSRPDSQGFREAFF. In DNA form, the CDR3 reads TGTGCCAGCAGCCGTCCGGACAGCCAAGGTTTTAGGGAAGCTTTCTTT.

This chain connects TRBV6-1 to TRBJ2-5; 7 bases agree with TRBD2. The CDR3 consists of 18 residues. Trimming took 2 bases from V and 4 from J; bases not matched to a gene: 16. In germline, CDR1 is MNHNS, CDR2 SASEGT. The CDR3 DNA reads as TGTGCCAGCAGTGAACGGACTAGTTTTGATCCCAAGGGAGAGACCCAGTACTTC. Its translation: CASSERTSFDPKGETQYF.

V is TRBV30 and J is TRBJ2-7, with TRBD2 identical over 14 bases. Germline V gene sequence: CDR1 GTSNPN, CDR2 SVGIG (reference sequence). Losses at the gene ends were 3 bases for V and 13 bases for J; bases not matched to a gene: 14. CDR3 size: 15 residues. CDR3 loop: CAWSLTGTSGSTRYF. For the CDR3, the DNA is TGTGCCTGGAGCCTAACCGGGACTAGCGGGAGTACGCGATACTTC.

This clone appeared once. Other DNA variants within this sample encode the same CDR3. V is TRBV7-2 and J is TRBJ2-7, with 9 bases fitting TRBD1. The CDR3 is made up of 14 amino acids. V trimming: 3 bases; J trimming: 0 bases; junction bases outside the gene matches: 0. Germline V gene data show CDR1 as SGHTA and CDR2 as FQGNSA. CDR3 loop: CASSLDRGSYEQYF. As DNA, the CDR3 is TGTGCCAGCAGCTTGGACAGGGGCTCCTACGAGCAGTACTTC.

Comment on this clone: Other nucleotide sequences from this sample produce the same CDR3. This chain connects TRBV6-5 to TRBJ1-3; D not certain. The CDR3 has 14 amino acids. Trimming removed 6 bases at V and 0 bases at J, with 9 bases between. Germline V lookup: CDR1 MNHEY, CDR2 SVGAGI. CDR3 sequence reads: CASSRANSGNTIYF. CDR3 coding DNA: TGTGCCAGCAGCCGAGCGAACTCTGGAAACACCATATATTTT.

The gene calls are TRBV12-2 and TRBJ2-4; the D call of TRBD2 is as the table states it, not checked on the DNA. TRBV12-2 is a documented pseudogene. The CDR3 has 11 amino acids. CDR3 nucleotides: TGTGCAAGTCGCTTACCCGACATTCAGTACTTC. This gives the protein CASRLPDIQYF.

The rearrangement uses TRBV5-4 and TRBJ2-3, with 14 nucleotides matching TRBD2. CDR1 and CDR2 from the germline V gene are SGHNT and YYREEE (reference sequence). This CDR3 spans 19 amino acids. With V trimmed by 4 bases and J by 2 bases, 12 bases remained unmatched. CDR3 bases: TGTGCCAGCAGCCGGGAAGGACTAGCGGGAGGTTCATCCACAGATACGCAGTATTTT. Its protein is CASSREGLAGGSSTDTQYF.

Turning to this clone: Other DNA sequences in this sample translate to the same CDR3. The V call is TRBV2, the J call TRBJ2-5, with D perhaps matching TRBD2 (5 bases). Trimming took off 4 bases at V and 5 bases at J, with 11 bases between the two ends. Germline values: CDR1 SNHLY, CDR2 FYNNEI. This CDR3 has 13 amino acids. This CDR3 is CASSGEGGETQYF. CDR3 bases: TGTGCCAGCAGTGGCGAGGGCGGGGAGACCCAGTACTTC.

The V and J genes are TRBV6-5 and TRBJ2-7, with 11 bases identical to TRBD2. CDR3 length: 15 residues. Germline V CDR1 and CDR2: MNHEY, SVGAGI. V shed 6 bases and J 2 bases; nucleotides not matched to a gene: 6. The CDR3 DNA is TGTGCCAGCAGCCAGACTAGCGGGAAAGCCTACGAGCAGTACTTC. Its protein is CASSQTSGKAYEQYF.

Only a few counts were recorded for this clone. The chain couples TRBV2 to TRBJ1-6; D remains ambiguous. V was clipped by 0 bases and J by 9 bases, with 9 bases between them. Germline CDR1 and CDR2: SNHLY and FYNNEI. This CDR3 spans 14 amino acids. The CDR3 nucleotides are TGTGCCAGCAGTGAAGCGCTTCGGGTTTCACCCCTCCACTTT. Protein sequence: CASSEALRVSPLHF.

Remarks on this clone: At one of its ends the junction is not consistent with the germline gene, which may arise from a read error. The J gene is TRBJ2-7, the V gene TRBV2, with D possibly being TRBD2 (5 bases). The CDR3 consists of 11 residues. Germline V gene sequence: CDR1 SNHLY, CDR2 FYNNEI. CDR3: CASTAAYEQYF. In nucleotides, the CDR3 is TGTGCGAGCACAGCGGCTTACGAGCAGTACTTC.

This chain joins TRBV2 and TRBJ2-7; D uncertain. This CDR3 comprises 12 residues. Trimming stripped 10 bases from V and 3 bases from J, with 13 bases between. Germline CDR1 reads SNHLY; CDR2 reads FYNNEI. The CDR3 region has the DNA TGTGCCACCACCTTGGACGGCTACGAGCAGTACTTC. Encoded protein: CATTLDGYEQYF.

Turning to this clone: This specimen includes other DNA sequences encoding the same CDR3. The chain employs TRBV18 and TRBJ2-1; TRBD1 aligns across 11 bases. The CDR3 is 15 residues long. The V gene end was trimmed by 3 bases and the J gene end by 5 bases; junction bases not matched to a gene: 3. The germline CDR1 and CDR2 sequences are KGHSH and LQKENI. For the CDR3, the DNA is TGTGCCAGCTCACCCGGACAGGGGGCTAACAATGAGCAGTTCTTC. Residues: CASSPGQGANNEQFF.